These 28 T cell receptor beta chains came from one sample sequenced in a study of T-cell reconstitution after alpha-beta-depleted transplantation in children. Construction of the TCRbeta library involved unique molecular identifiers. A single record per CDR3 protein comes from TCRdb applying MiXCR to the PCR reads. Here the sample spans a few hundred thousand distinct CDR3 sequences, 15% to 20% being singletons. The specimen was PBMCs from the stem cell graft donor, collected from the stem cell graft. The receptor set was obtained from a human donor who donated a stem cell graft to a child with acute lymphoblastic leukemia.

V is TRBV10-3 and J is TRBJ1-2, with D possibly matching TRBD1 (6 bases). CDR3 length equals 13 residues. V gave up 6 bases and J gave up 3 bases, with 11 bases separating them. Germline values: CDR1 ENHRY, CDR2 SYGVKD. The CDR3 DNA reads TGTGCCATCAGACCACAGGGCTACTATGGCTACACCTTC. Translating it yields CAIRPQGYYGYTF.

This clonotype occurred a few times. The chain is built from TRBV15 and TRBJ2-5, with D unresolved. Trimming shortened V by 1 base and J by 5 bases, and 5 bases separated the two germline ends. This CDR3 contains 12 residues. The germline V gene encodes CDR1 LNHNV and CDR2 YYDKDF (reference sequence). The CDR3 spells CATSRGVETQYF. Here the CDR3 DNA reads TGTGCCACCAGCAGAGGAGTGGAGACCCAGTACTTC.

This clonotype was seen more than once but under ten times. J is TRBJ2-1 and V is TRBV7-2; possible D gene TRBD2, 5 bases. Deletions cut 6 bases from V and 6 bases from J, with 15 bases between. The CDR3 is 14 amino acids. CDR1 and CDR2 (germline): SGHTA, FQGNSA. The CDR3 here is CASRTNSGGNEQFF. The CDR3 DNA reads TGTGCCAGCAGGACTAACAGCGGTGGCAATGAGCAGTTCTTC.

This chain links TRBV7-8 with TRBJ2-2; TRBD2 aligns across 8 bases. Germline loops: CDR1 SGHVS, CDR2 FQNEAQ. This CDR3 comprises 18 residues. The ends lost 0 bases at V and 5 bases at J; junction bases unmatched: 11. Here the CDR3 DNA reads TGTGCCAGCAGCTTAGCGCTTAACGGGAGGGCCAGGACCGGGGAGCTGTTTTTT. Translated, it gives CASSLALNGRARTGELFF.

This clonotype turned up a few times. V is TRBV6-4 and J is TRBJ1-2, with D uncertain. Germline V gives CDR1 MRHNA, CDR2 SNTAGT. This CDR3 contains 12 residues. V was shortened by 5 bases and J by 8 bases, with 12 bases between the two germline ends. The DNA for the CDR3 is TGTGCCAGCAGTTCGCTTGGTGGCGGCTACACCTTC. This gives the protein CASSSLGGGYTF.

This clonotype was detected only a few times. This chain uses TRBV20-1 with TRBJ2-1, with 7 bases identical to TRBD2. The CDR3 has 14 residues. Germline loops: CDR1 DFQATT, CDR2 SNEGSKA (reference sequence). Unmatched junction bases numbered 7, after V lost 5 bases and J lost 3 bases. In DNA form, the CDR3 reads TGCAGTGCTCTCTTCGGGGGGTTCTACAATGAGCAGTTCTTC. Translation: CSALFGGFYNEQFF.

This clonotype was recorded many times. The chain employs TRBV20-1 and TRBJ2-5; TRBD1 agrees at 9 bases. The CDR3 sequence is 14 residues long. Germline-derived CDR1 and CDR2 are DFQATT and SNEGSKA (reference sequence). Trimming took 5 bases from V and 4 from J; bases not matched to a gene: 8. In DNA, the CDR3 is TGCAGTGCTCGCATAGGGACAGGGCTAGAGACCCAGTACTTC. Its protein is CSARIGTGLETQYF.

This rearrangement joins TRBV3-1 to TRBJ1-4; D is uncertain. The CDR3 sequence is 14 residues long. Per germline, CDR1 LGHDT and CDR2 YNNKEL (reference sequence). The V and J ends lost 4 bases and 0 bases respectively, with 6 bases between them. The CDR3 loop reads CASSRRATNEKLFF. The CDR3, as DNA: TGTGCCAGCAGCCGCCGGGCAACTAATGAAAAACTGTTTTTT.

This chain links TRBV12-3 or TRBV12-4 with TRBJ2-7, with D possibly being TRBD1 or TRBD2 (6 bases each). The V and J ends lost 5 bases and 0 bases respectively, with 11 bases between them. This CDR3 is 14 amino acids long. In DNA form, the CDR3 reads TGTGCCAGCAGTCCGCGGGACAACTCCTACGAGCAGTACTTC. As protein: CASSPRDNSYEQYF.

This clonotype has a count of ten or more. The rearrangement uses TRBV5-1 and TRBJ2-3; a possible D gene is TRBD2 (5 bases). The germline V gene encodes CDR1 SGHRS and CDR2 YFSETQ. The CDR3 loop spans 12 amino acids. Trimming took off 7 bases at V and 4 bases at J, with 10 bases between the two ends. CDR3 amino acids: CASRLGADTQYF. In nucleotides, the CDR3 is TGCGCCAGCCGCCTGGGAGCAGATACGCAGTATTTT.

Only a few counts were recorded for this clonotype. CDR3 DNA: TGTGCCAGCAGCTTGTGGTCCCGGGACAGGGGGTACTCTGGGGCCAACGTCCTGACTTTC. The encoded protein is CASSLWSRDRGYSGANVLTF. The chain couples TRBV5-4 to TRBJ2-6; 11 nucleotides line up with TRBD1. CDR1 and CDR2 from the germline V gene are SGHNT and YYREEE (reference sequence). Germline trimming cut 1 base from V and 0 bases from J; bases unmatched to any gene: 9. This CDR3 has 20 amino acids. Full variable domain (rest looked up from reference TRBV5-4 and TRBJ2-6): ETGVTQSPTHLIKTRGQQVTLRCSSQSGHNTVSWYQQALGQGPQFIFQYYREEENGRGNFPPRFSGLQFPNYSSELNVNALELDDSALYLCASSLWSRDRGYSGANVLTFGAGSRLTVL.

The V gene is TRBV10-2, the J gene TRBJ1-2; no reliable D call. Germline assignment: CDR1 WSHSY and CDR2 SAAADI. This CDR3 is built from 13 residues. With 3 bases removed from V and 0 bases from J, the gap between germline ends came to 5 bases. In DNA, the CDR3 is TGCGCCAGCAGTGAACGGCCTAACTATGGCTACACCTTC. It is translated as CASSERPNYGYTF.

The gene calls are TRBV5-1 and TRBJ2-3, with D uncertain. The germline V and J ends were trimmed by 4 bases and 2 bases, with 17 bases remaining between them. The CDR3 spans 16 residues. Germline values: CDR1 SGHRS, CDR2 YFSETQ. Written as DNA, the CDR3 is TGCGCCAGCAGCGAACCCGAACACCCTTACACAGATACGCAGTATTTT. As protein: CASSEPEHPYTDTQYF.

The rearrangement uses TRBV20-1 and TRBJ2-7; TRBD1 matches 11 bases. CDR1 is DFQATT and CDR2 is SNEGSKA in the germline V gene (reference sequence). The CDR3 covers 15 residues. With 6 bases clipped from V and 4 bases from J, the junction kept 11 bases outside the gene matches. Here the CDR3 DNA reads TGCAGTGCACCACAACGGACAGGGGGCAAATACGAGCAGTACTTC. The encoded protein is CSAPQRTGGKYEQYF.

This clonotype was seen a handful of times. The chain has TRBV28 and TRBJ2-7, with 7 bases matching TRBD1. This CDR3 spans 13 amino acids. CDR1 MDHEN and CDR2 SYDVKM come from the germline V gene. J gave up 4 bases and V 9 bases, and 9 bases lay outside the gene matches. The CDR3 DNA follows: TGTGCCAGTGGGAGACAGGGATTTTACGAGCAGTACTTC. Translating gives CASGRQGFYEQYF.

The CDR3 nucleotides are TGTGCCAGCAGTTCTACAGGGGGGTGGGAGACCCAGTACTTC. This translates into CASSSTGGWETQYF. This chain links TRBV6-5 with TRBJ2-5; 8 bases fit TRBD1. Germline V gene data show CDR1 as MNHEY and CDR2 as SVGAGI. V dropped 4 bases and J dropped 5; count of bases not matched to a gene: 6. The CDR3 length is 14 residues.

The chain joins TRBV2 to TRBJ1-2, with 8 bases matching TRBD1. The CDR3 sequence is 14 residues long. After removal of 1 base from V and 4 bases from J, the junction contained 2 bases not matched to a gene. Germline V lookup: CDR1 SNHLY, CDR2 FYNNEI. The CDR3 sequence is CASSEGTGSYGYTF. For the CDR3, the DNA is TGTGCCAGCAGTGAAGGGACAGGGAGCTATGGCTACACCTTC.

The chain links TRBV27 to TRBJ2-3, with TRBD1 matching over 7 bases. The V gene end was trimmed by 3 bases and the J gene end by 4 bases; junction bases not matched to a gene: 7. The V gene's germline CDR1 is MNHEY and CDR2 SMNVEV (reference sequence). The CDR3 spans 15 residues. CDR3 residues: CASSFLADRSDTQYF. The CDR3 coding sequence is TGTGCCAGCAGTTTCCTTGCGGACAGGTCAGATACGCAGTATTTT.

This sequence joins TRBV5-6 and TRBJ2-3, with D unclear. CDR3 length: 15 amino acids. Trimming took 0 bases from V and 0 from J, leaving 8 bases between them. Per the germline V gene, CDR1 is SGHDT and CDR2 is YYEEEE. CDR3: CASSLDWGSTDTQYF. The CDR3 DNA is TGTGCCAGCAGCTTGGATTGGGGTAGCACAGATACGCAGTATTTT.

The rearrangement uses TRBV9 and TRBJ1-1; D is ambiguous. Germline V CDR1 and CDR2: SGDLS, YYNGEE. Between the trimmed V and J ends, which lost 0 bases and 0 bases, there was a span of 6 bases. The length of the CDR3 is 14 residues. The DNA of the CDR3 is TGTGCCAGCAGCGTAGACATAATGAACACTGAAGCTTTCTTT. Translation: CASSVDIMNTEAFF.

This clonotype was seen many times. The chain couples TRBV12-5 to TRBJ2-2; the D is unclear. Trimming shortened V by 2 bases and J by 5 bases, and 6 bases separated the two germline ends. Germline loops: CDR1 LGHNT, CDR2 FRNRAP. This CDR3 region has 13 residues. The CDR3 DNA reads as TGTGCTAGTGGTTTGTTAAGAACCGGGGAGCTGTTTTTT. It translates to CASGLLRTGELFF.

The chain uses TRBV29-1 and TRBJ2-5; D not resolved. Trimming stripped 5 bases from V and 5 bases from J, with 9 bases between. Germline lookup yields CDR1 SQVTM and CDR2 ANQGSEA. CDR3 length: 11 residues. The CDR3 DNA sequence: TGCAGCGTTTCCCTGAGGGAGACCCAGTACTTC. It codes for CSVSLRETQYF.

The rearrangement joins TRBV20-1 to TRBJ2-3; D is perhaps TRBD1 (6 bases). The CDR3 loop spans 15 amino acids. V was clipped by 3 bases and J by 3 bases, with 16 bases between them. CDR1 DFQATT and CDR2 SNEGSKA come from the germline V gene (reference sequence). CDR3 protein: CSARNFQGITDTQYF. In DNA form, the CDR3 reads TGCAGTGCTAGGAACTTCCAGGGGATTACAGATACGCAGTATTTT.

This clonotype was detected a few times. The chain has TRBV20-1 and TRBJ2-7; 7 bases match TRBD1. Germline CDR1 reads DFQATT; CDR2 reads SNEGSKA (reference sequence). Trimming took 5 bases from V and 1 from J; bases not matched to a gene: 17. This CDR3 has 17 amino acids. The CDR3 DNA reads TGCAGTGCTTACGGAGCCCCGGGACAGCGAAGGTCCTACGAGCAGTACTTC. Protein product: CSAYGAPGQRRSYEQYF.

This clonotype was seen a handful of times. The genes are TRBV6-5 and TRBJ2-7, with 7 nucleotides matching TRBD2. Germline CDR1 and CDR2: MNHEY and SVGAGI. This CDR3 is built from 16 residues. Losses at the gene ends were 0 bases for V and 1 base for J; bases not matched to a gene: 6. In DNA, the CDR3 is TGTGCCAGCAGTTACTCGATGGCTAGCGGATCCTACGAGCAGTACTTC. Residues: CASSYSMASGSYEQYF.

The chain combines TRBV5-6 with TRBJ2-4; tentatively, D is TRBD1 or TRBD2 (5 bases each). Trimming removed 8 bases from V and 7 bases from J, with 16 bases in between. The length of the CDR3 is 13 residues. CDR1 and CDR2 (germline): SGHDT, YYEEEE. The CDR3 is CARGTGAGNIQYF. CDR3 coding DNA: TGTGCCAGGGGGACCGGGGCAGGGAACATTCAGTACTTC. Using reference TRBV5-6 and TRBJ2-4 for the parts outside the CDR3, the full variable domain is DAGVTQSPTHLIKTRGQQVTLRCSPKSGHDTVSWYQQALGQGPQFIFQYYEEEERQRGNFPDRFSGHQFPNYSSELNVNALLLGDSALYLCARGTGAGNIQYFGAGTRLSVL.

This clonotype was counted a few times. The rearrangement joins TRBV5-6 to TRBJ2-7; D is ambiguous. The V gene lost 4 bases and the J gene lost 2 bases, with 16 bases spanning the gap. This CDR3 is built from 15 residues. Germline V gene lookup returns CDR1 SGHDT and CDR2 YYEEEE. Written as DNA, the CDR3 is TGTGCCAGCAGCCCCGTCGGCCTAGTGGCCTACGAGCAGTACTTC. This gives the protein CASSPVGLVAYEQYF.

This clonotype has more than one count but fewer than ten. This chain connects TRBV7-8 to TRBJ1-1; D might be TRBD1 (6 bases). CDR1 and CDR2 from the germline V gene are SGHVS and FQNEAQ. Trimming pared 6 bases from V and 0 bases from J, leaving 11 bases between. This CDR3 has 14 amino acids. CDR3 residues: CASRIGGLNTEAFF. CDR3 DNA: TGTGCCAGCAGAATCGGGGGGCTGAACACTGAAGCTTTCTTT. The variable domain in full, with the rest retrieved from reference TRBV7-8 and TRBJ1-1, is GAGVSQSPRYKVAKRGQDVALRCDPISGHVSLFWYQQALGQGPEFLTYFQNEAQLDKSGLPSDRFFAERPEGSVSTLKIQRTQQEDSAVYLCASRIGGLNTEAFFGQGTRLTVV.